These T cell receptor beta chains were read from a single sample in a study of identifying expanded T cells in peripheral blood. The data were produced by immunoSEQ multiplex PCR, yet TCRdb's version contains in-frame clones alone and is incomplete. The sample consists of over 100,000 clones, 88% of them appearing once. Sequenced input: blood. These receptors all stem from a person between 18 and 75 years old in good health. CDR3s include the opening cysteine and the closing phenylalanine or tryptophan.

TRBV5-1	CASSLDLGSSPTEAFF
TRBV19	CASRPGQDSYEQYF
TRBV7-6	CASSTRQGAYEQYF
TRBV6-5	CASSSRTFATNEKLFF
TRBV30	CAWSVWGQTSQETQYF
TRBV28	CASYSGSSYNEQFF
TRBV19	CASSRRDSKEKLFF
TRBV27	CASFPQGAGTEAFF
TRBV11-2	CASSQGYGTEQYF
TRBV18	CASSPNEGGGNQPQHF
TRBV4-3	CASSQESGLTYNEQFF
TRBV7-9	CAGSGPSTDTQYF
TRBV7-7	CASSSNRGPAEKLFF
TRBV27	CASSPQGGQPQHF
TRBV5-6	CASSFSGGEKQPQHF
TRBV30	CAWSEAGFNYGYTF
TRBV7-9	CASSLSQGSGETQYF
TRBV4-2	CASSQDSAPAGDTDTQYF
TRBV20-1	CSATSGNTIYF
TRBV19	CASSIGQNYEQYF
TRBV6-1	CASSGGGGHGNEKLFF
TRBV7-2	CASSSHGLPLHF
TRBV29-1	CSVEDKAGSGNTIYF
TRBV5-4	CASSLANRQNTEAFF
TRBV2	CASRVVQGIMVYEQYF
TRBV11-3	CASSLVGTGEYEQYF
TRBV5-1	CASKEGDVTWSGQFF
TRBV29-1	CSAGTTYNEQFF
TRBV7-7	CARTRRDGRPYEQYF
TRBV5-1	CASSLGLAGGSSPYF
TRBV5-6	CASSLKSGSGYTF
TRBV19	CASRYRDFISNYGYTF
TRBV2	CASRETDYGYTF
TRBV28	CASSSGTVYNSPLHF
TRBV6-6	CASSPLGGDTDTQYF
TRBV6-4	CASLRGQNSNQPQHF
TRBV19	CASQQGAGNTEAFF
TRBV19	CASSIQGANYGYTF
TRBV2	CARGDRGLMLEQFF
TRBV19	CASNPTGGTPGSLNTEAFF
TRBV4-1	CASSHGQKTNEKLFF
TRBV5-1	CASSYMDSEAFF
TRBV2	CASRGPPSVEQYF
TRBV15	CATSRDSEVNSPLHF
TRBV28	CASTAQHIFGYTF
TRBV10-3	CAISAETSGGSDTQYF
TRBV6-6	CASSSGGVSGNYGYTF
TRBV5-1	CASSLRTGGNTEAFF
TRBV6-1	CASSEGGWGTEAFF
TRBV7-9	CASSEGQGATEAFF
TRBV5-4	CASSRGEREGGTGELFF
TRBV29-1	CSVAPGTGGLNTEAFF